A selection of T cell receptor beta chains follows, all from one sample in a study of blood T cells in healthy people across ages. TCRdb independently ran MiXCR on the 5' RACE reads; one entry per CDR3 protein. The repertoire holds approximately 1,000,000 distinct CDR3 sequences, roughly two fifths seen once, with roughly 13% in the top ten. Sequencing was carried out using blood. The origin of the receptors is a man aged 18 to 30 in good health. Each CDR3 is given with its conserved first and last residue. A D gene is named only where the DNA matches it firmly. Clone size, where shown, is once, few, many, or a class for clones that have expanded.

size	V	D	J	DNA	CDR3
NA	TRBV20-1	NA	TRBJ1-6	TGCAGTGCCCTCACCGAGGGGGTTTCACCCCTCCACTTT	CSALTEGVSPLHF
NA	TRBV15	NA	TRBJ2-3	TGTGCCGCCAGCAGCCATCGGGGGTCAGATACGCAGTATTTT	CAASSHRGSDTQYF
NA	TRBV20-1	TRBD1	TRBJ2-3	TGCAGTGCTCTACAGGGGCAGGGATCCACAGATACGCAGTATTTT	CSALQGQGSTDTQYF
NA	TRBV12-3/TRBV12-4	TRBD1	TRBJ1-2	TGTGCCAGCAGCCTTAGAGGGACAGGGGATGGCTACACCTTC	CASSLRGTGDGYTF
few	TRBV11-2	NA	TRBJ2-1	TGTGCCAGCAGATTGGTGGCAGCCTGGATGGGTGAGCAGTTCTTC	CASRLVAAWMGEQFF
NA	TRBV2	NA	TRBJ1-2	TGTGCCAGCAGGTGGGCAGATAACTATGGCTACACCTTC	CASRWADNYGYTF
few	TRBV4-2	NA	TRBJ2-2	TGTGCCAGCAGCCGGGAGGGGGGCACCGGGGAGCTGTTTTTT	CASSREGGTGELFF
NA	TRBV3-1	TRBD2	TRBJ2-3	TGTGCCTGCAGCCAGTCGTGGGTCCGCCCGGGCGGGGGACCCACAGATACGCAGTATTTT	CACSQSWVRPGGGPTDTQYF
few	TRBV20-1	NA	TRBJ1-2	TGCAGTGCTCCGAAGGGGAACTATGGCTACACCTTC	CSAPKGNYGYTF
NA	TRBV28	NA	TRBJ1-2	TGTGCCAGCAGTTTAGGCGTCCCAGGGCCCTATGGCTACACCTTC	CASSLGVPGPYGYTF
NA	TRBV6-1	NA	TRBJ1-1	TGTGCCAGCAGTGAAATTTCGGGGAACACTGAAGCTTTCTTT	CASSEISGNTEAFF
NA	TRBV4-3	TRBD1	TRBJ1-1	TGCGCCAGCAGCCAAGATGTAAGGGGGCGCGGAGGCGCTGAAGCTTTCTTT	CASSQDVRGRGGAEAFF
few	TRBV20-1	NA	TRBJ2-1	TGCAGTGCTAGAGATACCCGGGGACCTCCCGGTGAGCAGTTCTTC	CSARDTRGPPGEQFF
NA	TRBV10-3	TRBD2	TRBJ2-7	TGTGCCATCAGTGCCACTAGCGGGACAACCTACGAGCAGTACTTC	CAISATSGTTYEQYF
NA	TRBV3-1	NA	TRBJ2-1	TGTGCCAGCAGCCAAGTCCCTGGGGGGGAGCAGTTCTTC	CASSQVPGGEQFF